This T cell receptor beta chain was sequenced for a study of regulatory T cells in long-lasting Graves disease. Broader study findings: Whereas new patients shared roughly 910 public clonotypes, persistent patients shared more, at about 2,500.

Documented time point: persistent/refractory GD, antithyroid drugs over 5 years with positive TRAb. RNA extracted from PBMCs served as the sequencing template. This clonotype has a count of ten or more. Antigen specificity is unknown. The authors built TCR beta libraries using iRepertoire HTBI primers and Arm-PCR of CDR3 regions. MiXCR was run by TCRdb on the multiplex PCR reads, yielding one entry per CDR3 protein. The sample contains roughly 470,000 distinct CDR3 sequences, less than 25% of which appear only once. This receptor was identified in a female donor with Graves disease. Sequenced material: peripheral blood mononuclear cells (PBMCs), taken when the disease was refractory, from a patient treated with antithyroid drugs.

The CDR3 DNA reads as TGTGCCAGCAGTTACTCGGTTAGTCTCGAGCAGTACTTC. Amino acids: CASSYSVSLEQYF. The chain combines TRBV6-5 with TRBJ2-7; D is unresolved. The CDR3 consists of 13 residues. The V end lost 0 bases, the J end lost 6 bases, and 9 bases lay between the germline ends. Per the germline V gene, CDR1 is MNHEY and CDR2 is SVGAGI.